These 7 T cell receptor beta chains were all obtained from the same sample, sequenced in a study of tumor-infiltrating lymphocytes in primary liver carcinoma. Germline DNA was also extracted, and blood RNA was taken from unsorted whole blood. The researchers produced TCR beta cDNA from approximately 550 ng total RNA with a constant-region primer. A slightly modified ARM-PCR protocol with three nested multiplex PCR rounds produced these TCR beta libraries. Two initial PCR rounds of around 10 cycles each paired TRBV1-TRBV30 forward primers with a C-beta reverse primer. TCRdb reanalysed the multiplex PCR reads using MiXCR and keeps one entry per CDR3 protein. The sample lists 300,000 to 400,000 distinct CDR3 sequences, around three fifths occurring once. The sequenced sample consisted of peripheral blood. The receptors shown here come from a man between 35 and 55 years old with primary liver carcinoma and hepatitis B virus infection.

V gene TRBV4-3 combines with J gene TRBJ2-3, with D possibly matching TRBD1 (5 bases). Trimming removed 4 bases at V and 6 bases at J, with 20 bases between. The CDR3 has 16 residues. CDR1 and CDR2 from the germline V gene are LGHNA and YSLEER. The CDR3 DNA reads as TGCGCCAGCAGCCCCACGACAGAGCGAAGCTGGGATACGCAGTATTTT. Protein sequence: CASSPTTERSWDTQYF.

The chain joins TRBV7-9 to TRBJ2-5; 12 nucleotides align to TRBD2. The DNA end lines up better with TRBJ2-1; the J call may be wrong. CDR3 length equals 16 residues. Germline V gene lookup returns CDR1 SEHNR and CDR2 FQNEAQ (reference sequence). The CDR3 DNA is TGTGCCAGCAGCTCTACTAGCGGGAGGCGACAAGAGACCCAGTTCTTC. Protein: CASSSTSGRRQETQFF.

J is TRBJ2-1 and V is TRBV6-5; 8 bases are shared with TRBD2. The CDR3 spans 11 residues. From germline, CDR1 is MNHEY and CDR2 SVGAGI. The trim removed 10 bases at V and 8 bases at J, leaving 4 bases unmatched. This CDR3 is CATKREYEQFF. CDR3 nucleotide sequence: TGTGCCACCAAGCGGGAGTATGAGCAGTTCTTC.

V usage is TRBV5-5 and J usage is TRBJ1-1; TRBD1 is a possible D gene (5 bases). CDR3 length equals 16 residues. Trimming pared 4 bases from V and 6 bases from J, leaving 22 bases between. The germline V gene has CDR1 SGHKS and CDR2 YYEKEE (reference sequence). CDR3 bases: TGTGCCAGCAGCCGAATGACAGAATCTATATGGGCTGAAGCTTTCTTT. Protein product: CASSRMTESIWAEAFF.

This clonotype was detected ten times or more. The rearrangement uses TRBV24-1 and TRBJ1-1; D possibly corresponds to TRBD1 (5 bases). Germline V CDR1 and CDR2: KGHDR, SFDVKD. Trimming took off 9 bases at V and 1 base at J, with 11 bases between the two ends. This CDR3 is built from 13 residues. The chain's CDR3 is CATRVGENTEAFF. The CDR3 nucleotides read TGTGCCACCCGGGTAGGGGAGAACACTGAAGCTTTCTTT.

Comments on this clonotype: This may arise from a read error, as a much more abundant clone is one base away. The chain couples TRBV5-4 to TRBJ2-1; D not resolved. Looked up from germline, CDR1 is SGHNT and CDR2 is YYREEE (reference sequence). CDR3 length: 15 residues. V was pared by 4 bases and J by 5 bases, with 16 bases between. The CDR3 bases are TGTGCCAGCAGCCCCGAAGGGATAGCCAACAATGAGCAGTTCTTC. Its translation is CASSPEGIANNEQFF.

Note on this clonotype: A junction end diverges from the germline sequence, so it may reflect a read error. The chain joins TRBV11-2 to TRBJ2-7; weak D call: TRBD2 (5 bases). The CDR3 loop spans 14 amino acids. The V gene's germline CDR1 is SGHAT and CDR2 FQNNGV. In DNA, the CDR3 is TGTACCAGCAGCTTAGTGAGCGGATCCTACGTGCAGTACTTC. Translating it yields CTSSLVSGSYVQYF.